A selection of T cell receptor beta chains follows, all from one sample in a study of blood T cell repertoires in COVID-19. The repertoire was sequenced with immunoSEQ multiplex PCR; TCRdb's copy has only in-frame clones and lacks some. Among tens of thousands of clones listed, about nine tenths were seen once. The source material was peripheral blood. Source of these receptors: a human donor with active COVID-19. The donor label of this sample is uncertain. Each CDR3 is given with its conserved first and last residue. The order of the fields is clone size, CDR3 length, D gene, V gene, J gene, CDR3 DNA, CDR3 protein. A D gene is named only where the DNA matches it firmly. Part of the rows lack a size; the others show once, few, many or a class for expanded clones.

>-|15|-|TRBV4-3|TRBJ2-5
TGCGCCAGCAGCCAAGATACAGCGAGCGGCGAGACCCAGTACTTC
CASSQDTASGETQYF
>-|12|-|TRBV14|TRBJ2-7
TGTGCCAGCAGCTTCCGCGTGTGGGAGCAGTACTTC
CASSFRVWEQYF
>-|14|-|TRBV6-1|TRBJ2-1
TGTGCCAGCAGTGAAGTCGCAGGGCACAATGAGCAGTTCTTC
CASSEVAGHNEQFF
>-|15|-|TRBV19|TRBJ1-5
TGTGCCAGTAGTATAGGAGAAAACCTCAATCAGCCCCAGCATTTT
CASSIGENLNQPQHF
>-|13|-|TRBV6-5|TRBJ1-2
TGTGCCAGCAGTCCGGGTCGCAACTATGGCTACACCTTC
CASSPGRNYGYTF
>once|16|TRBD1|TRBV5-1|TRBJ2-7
TGCGCCAGCAGCTTGGCCCCCGGGACAGGTTTCTACGAGCAGTACTTC
CASSLAPGTGFYEQYF
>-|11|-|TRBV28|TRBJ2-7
TGTGCCAGCAGTATGCGTTACGAGCAGTACTTC
CASSMRYEQYF
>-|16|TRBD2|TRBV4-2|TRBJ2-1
TGTGCCAGCAGCCGGACTAGCGGGAGCTCCTACAATGAGCAGTTCTTC
CASSRTSGSSYNEQFF
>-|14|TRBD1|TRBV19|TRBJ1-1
TGTGCCAGTAGTCTAGGGCGACAGGGGACGGGGGCTTTCTTT
CASSLGRQGTGAFF
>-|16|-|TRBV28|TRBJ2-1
TGTGCCAGCAGTTTTTCCCTAGCGAGCTCCTACAATGAGCAGTTCTTC
CASSFSLASSYNEQFF
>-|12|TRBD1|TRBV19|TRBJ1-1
TGTGCCAGTGGGACAGACAACACTGAAGCTTTCTTT
CASGTDNTEAFF
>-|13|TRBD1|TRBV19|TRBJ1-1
TGTGCCAGTAGTACAACAGGGGGCACTGAAGCTTTCTTT
CASSTTGGTEAFF
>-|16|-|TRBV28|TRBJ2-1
TGTGCCAGCAGTTTAGGAGGGGCAGGGACCTACAATGAGCAGTTCTTC
CASSLGGAGTYNEQFF
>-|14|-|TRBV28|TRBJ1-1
TGTGCCAGCAGTTCGGGACAACCGAACACTGAAGCTTTCTTT
CASSSGQPNTEAFF
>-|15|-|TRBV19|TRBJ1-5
TGTGCCAGTAGTGTGGGGGGGGCTAGCAATCAGCCCCAGCATTTT
CASSVGGASNQPQHF
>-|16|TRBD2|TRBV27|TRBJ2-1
TGTGCCAGCAGTTTAGTGGCTAGCGGGATGGGTAATGAGCAGTTCTTC
CASSLVASGMGNEQFF
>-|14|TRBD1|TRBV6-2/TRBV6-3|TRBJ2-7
TGTGCCAGCGGCCGGACAGGTAGCTCCTACGAGCAGTACTTC
CASGRTGSSYEQYF
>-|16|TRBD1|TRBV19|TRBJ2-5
TGTGCCAGTAGTCCACCCCGGGACAGGGGTGGGGAGACCCAGTACTTC
CASSPPRDRGGETQYF
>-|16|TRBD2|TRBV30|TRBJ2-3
TGTGCCTGGAGTGGCCGAGCGGGAGTCGGCACAGATACGCAGTATTTT
CAWSGRAGVGTDTQYF
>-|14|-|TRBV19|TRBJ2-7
TGTGCCAGTAGTATAACAGGGTCCTCCTACGAGCAGTACTTC
CASSITGSSYEQYF
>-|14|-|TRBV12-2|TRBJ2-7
TGTGCAAGTCGCTTATCTGGGAGGAAGGGCGAGCAGTACTTC
CASRLSGRKGEQYF
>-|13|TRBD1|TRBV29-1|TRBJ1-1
TGCAGCGTTGGGGACAGGGCGGGCACTGAAGCTTTCTTT
CSVGDRAGTEAFF
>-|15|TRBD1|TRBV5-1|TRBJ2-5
TGCGCCAGCAGCTACCAAGGGGGCGAGGGAGAGACCCAGTACTTC
CASSYQGGEGETQYF
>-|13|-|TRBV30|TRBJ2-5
TGTGCCTGGAATGGAGGCGGCCAAGAGACCCAGTACTTC
CAWNGGGQETQYF
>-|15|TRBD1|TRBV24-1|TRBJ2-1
TGTGCCACCAGTGACCCGGGACAGGGCACCAATGAGCAGTTCTTC
CATSDPGQGTNEQFF
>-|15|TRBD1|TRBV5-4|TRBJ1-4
TGTGCCAGCAGCGATAACAGGGGACTTAATGAAAAACTGTTTTTT
CASSDNRGLNEKLFF
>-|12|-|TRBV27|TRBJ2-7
TGTGCCAGCAGTCCCTCCTCCTACGAGCAGTACTTC
CASSPSSYEQYF
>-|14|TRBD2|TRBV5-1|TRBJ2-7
TGCGCCAGCAGCTTGGCGGGAGGGTTCGACGAGCAGTACTTC
CASSLAGGFDEQYF
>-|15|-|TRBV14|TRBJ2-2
TGTGCCAGCAGCCAAGCCAACCCCCGGGCCGGGGAGCTGTTTTTT
CASSQANPRAGELFF
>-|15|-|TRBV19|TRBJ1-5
TGTGCCAGTAGTATGGGTCAGGTGAACAATCAGCCCCAGCATTTT
CASSMGQVNNQPQHF
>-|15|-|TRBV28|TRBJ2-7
TGTGCCAGCAGCCCGCGCCAGCGGATAACCTACGAGCAGTACTTC
CASSPRQRITYEQYF
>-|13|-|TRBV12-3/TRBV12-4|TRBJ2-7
TGTGCCAGCAGTCCAACGGGGGACTACGAGCAGTACTTC
CASSPTGDYEQYF
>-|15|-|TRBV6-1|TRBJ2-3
TGTGCCAGCAGTGAAGTGGGCACGACCACAGATACGCAGTATTTT
CASSEVGTTTDTQYF
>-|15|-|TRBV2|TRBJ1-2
TGTGCCAGCAGTGAAGCGTCTATCTTCGTTGGTGGCTACACCTTC
CASSEASIFVGGYTF
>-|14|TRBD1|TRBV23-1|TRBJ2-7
TGCGCCAGCAGTCTCCGGGACAGGGACTACGAGCAGTACTTC
CASSLRDRDYEQYF
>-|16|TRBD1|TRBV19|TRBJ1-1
TGTGCCAGTAGTACCCCCGCGACAGGGGCCGACACTGAAGCTTTCTTT
CASSTPATGADTEAFF
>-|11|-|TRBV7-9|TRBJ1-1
TGTGCCAGCAGCACATACACTGAAGCTTTCTTT
CASSTYTEAFF
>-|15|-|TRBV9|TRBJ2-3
TGTGCCAGCAGCGTCGGACAACTACGATCAGATACGCAGTATTTT
CASSVGQLRSDTQYF
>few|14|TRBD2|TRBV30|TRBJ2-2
TGTGCCTGGAGAAGCACTAGCGGCACCGGGGAGCTGTTTTTT
CAWRSTSGTGELFF
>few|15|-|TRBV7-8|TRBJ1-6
TGTGCCAGCAGCTCCCGGGAGGGGTTAAATTCACCCCTCCACTTT
CASSSREGLNSPLHF
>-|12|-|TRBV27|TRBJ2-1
TGTGCCAGCAGTTCCCGAGGGTCTGAGCAGTTCTTC
CASSSRGSEQFF
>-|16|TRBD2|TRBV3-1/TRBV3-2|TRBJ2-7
TGTGCCAGCAGCCCGGGGACTAGCGGGAGTGTGTACGAGCAGTACTTC
CASSPGTSGSVYEQYF
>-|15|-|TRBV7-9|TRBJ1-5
TGTGCCAGCAGCTTAAAGGGACTGGAGAATCAGCCCCAGCATTTT
CASSLKGLENQPQHF
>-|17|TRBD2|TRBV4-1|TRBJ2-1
TGCGCCAGCAGCCAAGAACGACTAGCGGGAGGAGGCAATGAGCAGTTCTTC
CASSQERLAGGGNEQFF
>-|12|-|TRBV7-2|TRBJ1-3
TGTGCCAGCAGCTTCTCCGGAAACACCATATATTTT
CASSFSGNTIYF
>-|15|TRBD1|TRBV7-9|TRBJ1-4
TGTGCCAGCAGCCTACCTGGTGAGGGACAGGGAAAACTGTTTTTT
CASSLPGEGQGKLFF
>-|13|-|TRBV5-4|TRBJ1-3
TGTGCCAGCAGCCTGTTGCAGGGGAACACCATATATTTT
CASSLLQGNTIYF
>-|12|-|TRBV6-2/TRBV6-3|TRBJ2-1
TGTGCCAGCAGTCCACAGGTTGGTGAGCAGTTCTTC
CASSPQVGEQFF
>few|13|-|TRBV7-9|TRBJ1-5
TGTGCCAGCAGCTTGGGAGGGCAGCAGCCCCAGCATTTT
CASSLGGQQPQHF
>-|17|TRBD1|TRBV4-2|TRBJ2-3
TGTGCCAGCAGCCAAGATACCCAGGGGGCAGGCACAGATACGCAGTATTTT
CASSQDTQGAGTDTQYF
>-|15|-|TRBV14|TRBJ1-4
TGTGCCAGCAGCCAATCCAGGGGTTCTAATGAAAAACTGTTTTTT
CASSQSRGSNEKLFF
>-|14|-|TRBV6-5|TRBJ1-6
TGTGCCAGCAGTTGGTCGGGGGGTAATTCACCCCTCCACTTT
CASSWSGGNSPLHF
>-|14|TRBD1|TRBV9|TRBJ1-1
TGTGCCAGCAGCGCGGGACAGGGATACACTGAAGCTTTCTTT
CASSAGQGYTEAFF
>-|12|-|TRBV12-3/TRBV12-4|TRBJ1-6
TGTGCCAGCAGTTCCGGGTATTCACCCCTCCACTTT
CASSSGYSPLHF
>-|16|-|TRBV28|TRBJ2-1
TGTGCCAGCAGTTCCGAGGACTTTCGCTCCTACAATGAGCAGTTCTTC
CASSSEDFRSYNEQFF
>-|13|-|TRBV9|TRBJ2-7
TGTGCCAGCTTGGGGCCGAAGGATTACGAGCAGTACTTC
CASLGPKDYEQYF
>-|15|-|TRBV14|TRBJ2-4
TGTGCCAGCAGCCAAGGAGGCCGGGCCAAAAACATTCAGTACTTC
CASSQGGRAKNIQYF